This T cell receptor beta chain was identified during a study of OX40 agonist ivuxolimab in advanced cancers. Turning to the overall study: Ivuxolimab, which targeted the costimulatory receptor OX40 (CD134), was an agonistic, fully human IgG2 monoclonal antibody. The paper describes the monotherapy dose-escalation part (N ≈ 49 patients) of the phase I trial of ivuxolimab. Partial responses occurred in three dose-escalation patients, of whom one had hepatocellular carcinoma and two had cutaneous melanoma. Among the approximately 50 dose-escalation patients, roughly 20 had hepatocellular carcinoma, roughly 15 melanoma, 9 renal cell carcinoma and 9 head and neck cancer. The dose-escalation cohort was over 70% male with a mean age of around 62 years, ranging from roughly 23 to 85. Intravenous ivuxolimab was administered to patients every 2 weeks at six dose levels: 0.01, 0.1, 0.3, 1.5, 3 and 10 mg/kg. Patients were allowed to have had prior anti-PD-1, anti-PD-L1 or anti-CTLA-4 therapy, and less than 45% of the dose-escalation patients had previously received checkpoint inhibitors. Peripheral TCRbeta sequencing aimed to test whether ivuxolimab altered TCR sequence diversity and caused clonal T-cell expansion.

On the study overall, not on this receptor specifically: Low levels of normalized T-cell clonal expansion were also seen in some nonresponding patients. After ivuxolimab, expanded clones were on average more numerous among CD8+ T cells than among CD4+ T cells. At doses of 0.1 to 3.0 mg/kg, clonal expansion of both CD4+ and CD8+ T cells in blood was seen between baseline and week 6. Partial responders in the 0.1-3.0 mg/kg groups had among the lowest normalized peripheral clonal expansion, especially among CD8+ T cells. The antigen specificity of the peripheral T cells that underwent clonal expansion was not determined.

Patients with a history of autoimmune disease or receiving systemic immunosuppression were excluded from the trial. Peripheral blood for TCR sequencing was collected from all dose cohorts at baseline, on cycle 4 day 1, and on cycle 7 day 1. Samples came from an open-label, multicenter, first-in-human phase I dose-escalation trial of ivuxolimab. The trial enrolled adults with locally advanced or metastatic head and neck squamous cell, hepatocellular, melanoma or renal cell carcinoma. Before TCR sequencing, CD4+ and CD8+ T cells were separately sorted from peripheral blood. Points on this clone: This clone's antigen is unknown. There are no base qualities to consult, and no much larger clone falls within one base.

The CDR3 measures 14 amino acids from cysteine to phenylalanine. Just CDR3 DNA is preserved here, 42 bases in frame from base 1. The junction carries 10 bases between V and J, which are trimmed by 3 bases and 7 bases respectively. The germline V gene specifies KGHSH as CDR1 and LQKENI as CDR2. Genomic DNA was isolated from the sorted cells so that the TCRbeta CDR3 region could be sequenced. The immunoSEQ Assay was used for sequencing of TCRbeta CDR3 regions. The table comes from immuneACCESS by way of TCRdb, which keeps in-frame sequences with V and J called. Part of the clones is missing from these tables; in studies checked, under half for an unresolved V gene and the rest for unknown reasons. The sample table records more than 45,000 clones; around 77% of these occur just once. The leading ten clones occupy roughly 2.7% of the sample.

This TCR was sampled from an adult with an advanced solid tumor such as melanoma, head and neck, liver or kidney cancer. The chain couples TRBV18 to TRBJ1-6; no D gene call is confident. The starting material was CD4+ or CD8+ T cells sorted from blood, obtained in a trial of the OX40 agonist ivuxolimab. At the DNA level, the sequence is TGTGCCAGCTCACCGGGAGGAAAGAATTCACCCCTCCACTTT. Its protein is CASSPGGKNSPLHF.